The clone carrying this T cell receptor beta chain showed up just once. Generated by immunoSEQ multiplex PCR, the TCRdb table keeps only in-frame clones and is missing some. The profile shows approximately 99,000 clones, 55% to 70% of them singletons. This specimen belongs to a study of shared clonotypes between healthy human individuals. The length of the CDR3 is 13 residues. The germline CDR1 and CDR2 sequences are MDHEN and SYDVKM. The junction had 5 bases not matched to a gene; V was cut back by 5 bases and J by 5 bases. The gene calls are TRBV28 and TRBJ2-5; 7 bases are shared with TRBD2. The TCR sequence derives from a woman in her twenties or thirties in good health. The material sequenced was memory CD8+ T cells sorted from blood. As to subset: CD45RO+ cells pooled with CCR7-negative TemRA cells. The CDR3 here is CASSHAGEETQYF. CDR3 sequence (DNA): TGTGCCAGCAGTCATGCGGGGGAGGAGACCCAGTACTTC.